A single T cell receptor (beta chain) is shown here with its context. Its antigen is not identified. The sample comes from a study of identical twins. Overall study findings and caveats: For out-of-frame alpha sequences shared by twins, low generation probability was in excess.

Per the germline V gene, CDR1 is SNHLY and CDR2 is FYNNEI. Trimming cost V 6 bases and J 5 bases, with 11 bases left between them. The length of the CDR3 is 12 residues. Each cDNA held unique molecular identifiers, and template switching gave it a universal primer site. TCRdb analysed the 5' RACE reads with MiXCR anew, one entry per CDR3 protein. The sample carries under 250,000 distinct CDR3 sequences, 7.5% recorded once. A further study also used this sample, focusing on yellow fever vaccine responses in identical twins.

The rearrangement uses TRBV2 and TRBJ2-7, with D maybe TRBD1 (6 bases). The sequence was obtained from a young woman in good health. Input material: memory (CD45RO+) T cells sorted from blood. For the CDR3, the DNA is TGTGCCAGCAGAGCCGGGACACACGAGCAGTACTTC. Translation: CASRAGTHEQYF.